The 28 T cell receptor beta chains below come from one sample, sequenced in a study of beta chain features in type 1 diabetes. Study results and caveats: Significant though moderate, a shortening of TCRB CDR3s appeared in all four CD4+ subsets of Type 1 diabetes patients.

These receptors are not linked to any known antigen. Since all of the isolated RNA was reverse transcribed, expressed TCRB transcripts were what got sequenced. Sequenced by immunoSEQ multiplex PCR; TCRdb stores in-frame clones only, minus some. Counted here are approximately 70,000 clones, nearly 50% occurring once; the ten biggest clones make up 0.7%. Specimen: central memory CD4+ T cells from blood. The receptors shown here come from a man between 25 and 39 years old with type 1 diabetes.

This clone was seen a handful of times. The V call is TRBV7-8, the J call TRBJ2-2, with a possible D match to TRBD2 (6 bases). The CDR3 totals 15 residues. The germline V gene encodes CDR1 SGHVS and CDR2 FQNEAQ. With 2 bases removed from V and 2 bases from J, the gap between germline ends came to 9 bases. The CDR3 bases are TGTGCCAGCAGCTTACGGGACTTCAACACCGGGGAGCTGTTTTTT. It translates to CASSLRDFNTGELFF.

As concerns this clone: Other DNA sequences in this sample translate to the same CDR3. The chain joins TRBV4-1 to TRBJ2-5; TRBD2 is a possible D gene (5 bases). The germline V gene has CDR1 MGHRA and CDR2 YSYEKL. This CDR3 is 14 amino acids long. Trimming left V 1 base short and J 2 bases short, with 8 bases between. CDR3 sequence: CASSQVASQETQYF. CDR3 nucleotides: TGCGCCAGCAGCCAAGTAGCGTCTCAAGAGACCCAGTACTTC.

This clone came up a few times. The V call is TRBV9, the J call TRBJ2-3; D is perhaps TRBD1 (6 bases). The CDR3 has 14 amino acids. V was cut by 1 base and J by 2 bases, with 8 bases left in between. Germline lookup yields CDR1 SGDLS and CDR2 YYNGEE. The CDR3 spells CASSVTGTTDTQYF. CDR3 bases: TGTGCCAGCAGCGTAACAGGGACCACAGATACGCAGTATTTT.

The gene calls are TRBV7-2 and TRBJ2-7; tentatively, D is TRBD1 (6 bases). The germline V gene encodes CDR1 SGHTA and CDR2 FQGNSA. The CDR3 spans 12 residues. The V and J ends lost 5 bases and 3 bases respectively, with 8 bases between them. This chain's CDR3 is CASSKQGYEQYF. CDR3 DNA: TGTGCCAGCAGCAAACAGGGCTACGAGCAGTACTTC.

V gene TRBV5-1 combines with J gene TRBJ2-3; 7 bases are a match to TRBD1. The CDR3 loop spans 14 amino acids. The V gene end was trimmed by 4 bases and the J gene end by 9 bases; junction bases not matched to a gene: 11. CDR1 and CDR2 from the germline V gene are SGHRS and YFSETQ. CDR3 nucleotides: TGCGCCAGCAGCGCTGAATTGGGACAGACGACGCAGTATTTT. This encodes CASSAELGQTTQYF. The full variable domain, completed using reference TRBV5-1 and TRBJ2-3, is KAGVTQTPRYLIKTRGQQVTLSCSPISGHRSVSWYQQTPGQGLQFLFEYFSETQRNKGNFPGRFSGRQFSNSRSEMNVSTLELGDSALYLCASSAELGQTTQYFGPGTRLTVL.

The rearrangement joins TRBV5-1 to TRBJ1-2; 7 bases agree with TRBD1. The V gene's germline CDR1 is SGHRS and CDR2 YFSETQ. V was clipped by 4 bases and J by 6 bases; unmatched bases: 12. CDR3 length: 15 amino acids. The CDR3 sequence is CASSQGQPIEDGYTF. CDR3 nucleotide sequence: TGCGCCAGCAGCCAGGGACAGCCGATAGAGGATGGCTACACCTTC.

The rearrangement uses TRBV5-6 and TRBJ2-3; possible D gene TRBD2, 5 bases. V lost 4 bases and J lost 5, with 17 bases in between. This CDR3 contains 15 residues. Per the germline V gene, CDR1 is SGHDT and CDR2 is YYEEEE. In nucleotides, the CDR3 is TGTGCCAGCAGCCTTCCCCCCCCACTAGAAGATACGCAGTATTTT. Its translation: CASSLPPPLEDTQYF.

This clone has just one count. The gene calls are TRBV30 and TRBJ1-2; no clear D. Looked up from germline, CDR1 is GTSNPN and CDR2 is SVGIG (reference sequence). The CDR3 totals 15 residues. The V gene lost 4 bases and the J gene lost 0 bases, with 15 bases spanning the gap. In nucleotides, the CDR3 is TGTGCCTGGACCCTTGGACGGGAAGCTAACTATGGCTACACCTTC. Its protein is CAWTLGREANYGYTF.

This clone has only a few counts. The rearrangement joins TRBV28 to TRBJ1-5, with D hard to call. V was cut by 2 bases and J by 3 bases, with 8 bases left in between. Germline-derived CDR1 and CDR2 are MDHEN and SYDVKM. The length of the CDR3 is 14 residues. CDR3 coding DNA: TGTGCCAGCAGTTTAGGACGGGACAATCAGCCCCAGCATTTT. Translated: CASSLGRDNQPQHF.

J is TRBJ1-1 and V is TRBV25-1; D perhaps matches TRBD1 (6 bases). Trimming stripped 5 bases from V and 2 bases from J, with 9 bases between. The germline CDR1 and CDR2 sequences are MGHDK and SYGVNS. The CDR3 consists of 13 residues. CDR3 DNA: TGTGCCAGCAGTCCGGGACAAAACACTGAAGCTTTCTTT. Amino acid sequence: CASSPGQNTEAFF.

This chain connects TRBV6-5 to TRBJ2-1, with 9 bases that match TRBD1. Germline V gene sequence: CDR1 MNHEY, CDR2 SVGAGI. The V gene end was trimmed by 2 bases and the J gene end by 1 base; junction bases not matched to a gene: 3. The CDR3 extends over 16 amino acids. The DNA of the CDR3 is TGTGCCAGCAGTTACGGGGGGACAGGGTCCTACAATGAGCAGTTCTTC. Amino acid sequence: CASSYGGTGSYNEQFF.

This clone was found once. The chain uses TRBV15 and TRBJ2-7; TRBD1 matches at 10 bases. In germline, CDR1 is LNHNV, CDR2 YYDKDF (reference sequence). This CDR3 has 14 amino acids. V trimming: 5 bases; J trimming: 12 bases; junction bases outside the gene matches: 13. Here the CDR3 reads CATSPRQGAAPRYF. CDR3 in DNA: TGTGCCACCAGCCCCCGACAGGGGGCCGCCCCTCGGTACTTC. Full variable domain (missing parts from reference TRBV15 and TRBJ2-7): DAMVIQNPRYQVTQFGKPVTLSCSQTLNHNVMYWYQQKSSQAPKLLFHYYDKDFNNEADTPDNFQSRRPNTSFCFLDIRSPGLGDTAMYLCATSPRQGAAPRYFGPGTRLTVT.

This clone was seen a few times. The CDR3 DNA sequence: TGTGCCAGCAGCTTAGGCCTAGCGAGGACCGGGGAGCTGTTTTTT. Translated: CASSLGLARTGELFF. The chain links TRBV7-9 to TRBJ2-2; a weak D match, TRBD2 (6 bases). Between the trimmed V and J ends, which lost 1 base and 5 bases, there was a span of 11 bases. In germline, CDR1 is SEHNR, CDR2 FQNEAQ (reference sequence). CDR3 size: 15 residues.

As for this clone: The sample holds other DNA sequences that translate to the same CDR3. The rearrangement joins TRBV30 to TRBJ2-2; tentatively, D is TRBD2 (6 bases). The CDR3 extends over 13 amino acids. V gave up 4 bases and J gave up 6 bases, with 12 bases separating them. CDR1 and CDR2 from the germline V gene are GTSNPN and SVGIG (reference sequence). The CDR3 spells CAWKPGLPGELFF. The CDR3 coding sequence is TGTGCCTGGAAGCCGGGACTTCCCGGGGAGCTGTTTTTT. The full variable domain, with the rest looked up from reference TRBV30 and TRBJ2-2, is SQTIHQWPATLVQPVGSPLSLECTVEGTSNPNLYWYRQAAGRGLQLLFYSVGIGQISSEVPQNLSASRPQDRQFILSSKKLLLSDSGFYLCAWKPGLPGELFFGEGSRLTVL.

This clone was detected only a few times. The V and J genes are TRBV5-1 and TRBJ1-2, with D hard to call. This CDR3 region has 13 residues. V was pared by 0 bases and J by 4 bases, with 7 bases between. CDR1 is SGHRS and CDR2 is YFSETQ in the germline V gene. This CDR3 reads CASSLDSGYGYTF. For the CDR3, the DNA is TGCGCCAGCAGCTTGGACTCAGGCTATGGCTACACCTTC.

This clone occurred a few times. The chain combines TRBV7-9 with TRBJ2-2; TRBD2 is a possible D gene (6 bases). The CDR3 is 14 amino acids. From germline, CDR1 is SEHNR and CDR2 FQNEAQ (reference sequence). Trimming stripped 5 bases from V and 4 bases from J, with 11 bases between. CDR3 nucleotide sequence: TGTGCCAGCAGCCCCGGGAGTATCACCGGGGAGCTGTTTTTT. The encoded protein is CASSPGSITGELFF.

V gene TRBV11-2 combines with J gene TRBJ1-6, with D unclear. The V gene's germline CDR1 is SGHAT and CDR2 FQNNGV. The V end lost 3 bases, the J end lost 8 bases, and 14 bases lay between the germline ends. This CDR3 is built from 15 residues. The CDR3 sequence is CASSFQGTGDSPLHF. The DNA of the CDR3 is TGTGCCAGCAGCTTCCAAGGCACCGGGGATTCACCCCTCCACTTT.

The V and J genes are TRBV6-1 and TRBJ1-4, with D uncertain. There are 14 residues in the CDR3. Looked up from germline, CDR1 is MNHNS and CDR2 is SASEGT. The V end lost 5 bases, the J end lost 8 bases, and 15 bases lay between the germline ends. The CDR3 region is CASSKGGYGEKLFF. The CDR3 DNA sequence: TGTGCCAGCAGTAAGGGAGGGTACGGAGAAAAACTGTTTTTT.

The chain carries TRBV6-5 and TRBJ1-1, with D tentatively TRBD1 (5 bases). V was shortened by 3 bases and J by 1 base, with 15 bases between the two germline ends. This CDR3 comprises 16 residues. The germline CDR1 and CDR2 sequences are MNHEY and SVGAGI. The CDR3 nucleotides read TGTGCCAGCAGTTATTTGCCAGGGCGGGGGAACACTGAAGCTTTCTTT. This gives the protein CASSYLPGRGNTEAFF.

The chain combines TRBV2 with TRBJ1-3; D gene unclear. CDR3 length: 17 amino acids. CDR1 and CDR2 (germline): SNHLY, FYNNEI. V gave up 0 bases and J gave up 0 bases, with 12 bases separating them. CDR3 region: CASSEAPQSDSGNTIYF. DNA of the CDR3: TGTGCCAGCAGTGAAGCCCCACAGTCCGACTCTGGAAACACCATATATTTT.

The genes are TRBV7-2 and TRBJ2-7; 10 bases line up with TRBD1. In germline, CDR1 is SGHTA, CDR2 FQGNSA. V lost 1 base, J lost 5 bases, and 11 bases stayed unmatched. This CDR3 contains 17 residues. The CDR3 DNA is TGTGCCAGCAGCTTAGGGGCCGGACAGGGGGGTCGTAACGAGCAGTACTTC. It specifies CASSLGAGQGGRNEQYF.

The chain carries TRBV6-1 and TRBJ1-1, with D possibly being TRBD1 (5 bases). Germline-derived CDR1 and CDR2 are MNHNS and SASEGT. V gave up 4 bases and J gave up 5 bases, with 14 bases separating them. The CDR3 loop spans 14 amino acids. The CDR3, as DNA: TGTGCCAGCAGTGCACGGGGGGTTGCGACTGAAGCTTTCTTT. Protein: CASSARGVATEAFF.

In nucleotides, the CDR3 is TGCGCCAGCAGCTTCGGGGGGAGTTGGGAAAACATTCAGTACTTC. Translated: CASSFGGSWENIQYF. The genes are TRBV5-1 and TRBJ2-4; the match to TRBD2 covers 7 bases. Trimming took 2 bases from V and 5 from J; bases not matched to a gene: 7. The CDR3 has 15 residues. Per the germline V gene, CDR1 is SGHRS and CDR2 is YFSETQ.

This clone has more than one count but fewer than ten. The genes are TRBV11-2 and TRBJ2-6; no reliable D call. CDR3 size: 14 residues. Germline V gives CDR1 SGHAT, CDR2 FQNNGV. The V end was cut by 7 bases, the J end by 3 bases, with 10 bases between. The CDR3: CASNSVRGANVLTF. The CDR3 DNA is TGTGCCAGCAATTCGGTCCGTGGGGCCAACGTCCTGACTTTC.

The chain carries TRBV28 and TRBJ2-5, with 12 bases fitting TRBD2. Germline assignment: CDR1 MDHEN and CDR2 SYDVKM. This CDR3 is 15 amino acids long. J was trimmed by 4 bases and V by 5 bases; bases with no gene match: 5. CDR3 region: CASSVRLAGVETQYF. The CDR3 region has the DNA TGTGCCAGCAGTGTACGACTAGCGGGAGTAGAGACCCAGTACTTC.

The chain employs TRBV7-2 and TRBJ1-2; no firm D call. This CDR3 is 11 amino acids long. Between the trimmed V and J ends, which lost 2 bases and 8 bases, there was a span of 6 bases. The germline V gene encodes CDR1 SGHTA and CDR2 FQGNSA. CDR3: CASSLSGGYTF. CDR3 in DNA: TGTGCCAGCAGCTTATCGGGGGGCTACACCTTC.

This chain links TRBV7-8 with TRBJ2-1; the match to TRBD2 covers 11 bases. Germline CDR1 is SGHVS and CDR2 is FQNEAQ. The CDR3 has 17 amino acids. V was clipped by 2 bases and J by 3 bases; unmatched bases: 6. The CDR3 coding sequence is TGTGCCAGCAGCTTAAGACTAGCGGGGAGAATCTACAATGAGCAGTTCTTC. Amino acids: CASSLRLAGRIYNEQFF.

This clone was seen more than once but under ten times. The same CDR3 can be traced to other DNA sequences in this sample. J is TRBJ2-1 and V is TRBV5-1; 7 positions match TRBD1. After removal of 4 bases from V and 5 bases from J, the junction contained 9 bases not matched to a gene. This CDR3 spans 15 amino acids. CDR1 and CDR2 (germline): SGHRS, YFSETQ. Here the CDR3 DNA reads TGCGCCAGCAGCGGGATCCCGGGACAGAACAATGAGCAGTTCTTC. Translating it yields CASSGIPGQNNEQFF. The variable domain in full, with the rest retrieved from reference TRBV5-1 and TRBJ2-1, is KAGVTQTPRYLIKTRGQQVTLSCSPISGHRSVSWYQQTPGQGLQFLFEYFSETQRNKGNFPGRFSGRQFSNSRSEMNVSTLELGDSALYLCASSGIPGQNNEQFFGPGTRLTVL.